The 16 T cell receptor beta chains below were found in one sample sequenced in a study of cytomegalovirus exposure and HLA in healthy donors. PCR primers comprised 60 Vbeta and 13 Jbeta primers. Method: immunoSEQ multiplex PCR; TCRdb's copy keeps in-frame clones and lacks some. The data hold 150,000 to 250,000 clones, with 85% observed a single time. The sample comprised PBMCs. The source of these receptors is a woman in her forties or fifties in good health and CMV-seronegative.

CDR3 loop: CAWSLAGVSTDTQYF. The DNA of the CDR3 is TGTGCCTGGAGTCTAGCGGGAGTTAGCACAGATACGCAGTATTTT. The chain recombines TRBV30 with TRBJ2-3, with 10 bases aligning to TRBD2. The germline gives CDR1 GTSNPN, CDR2 SVGIG (reference sequence). V trimming: 2 bases; J trimming: 0 bases; junction bases outside the gene matches: 2. This CDR3 spans 15 amino acids.

The CDR3 protein is CASSPIAPNEQFF. CDR3 sequence (DNA): TGTGCCAGCAGCCCTATCGCGCCCAATGAGCAGTTCTTC. The chain joins TRBV28 to TRBJ2-1; D is ambiguous. The CDR3 length is 13 residues. The V gene's germline CDR1 is MDHEN and CDR2 SYDVKM. V was pared by 6 bases and J by 6 bases, with 12 bases between.

This chain connects TRBV29-1 to TRBJ2-1; the match to TRBD1 covers 7 bases. After removal of 4 bases from V and 7 bases from J, the junction contained 7 bases not matched to a gene. Germline-derived CDR1 and CDR2 are SQVTM and ANQGSEA. There are 13 residues in the CDR3. The CDR3 spells CSVGRQGRNEQFF. The CDR3 nucleotides are TGCAGCGTTGGACGACAGGGTAGAAATGAGCAGTTCTTC.

The rearrangement uses TRBV6-6 and TRBJ1-5; no reliable D call. Germline V gene lookup returns CDR1 MNHNY and CDR2 SVGAGI (reference sequence). With 0 bases removed from V and 3 bases from J, the gap between germline ends came to 12 bases. The CDR3 totals 16 residues. CDR3 in DNA: TGTGCCAGCAGTTACTCTAAACACAACTACAATCAGCCCCAGCATTTT. It specifies CASSYSKHNYNQPQHF.

This rearrangement joins TRBV5-4 to TRBJ1-1; a weak D match, TRBD1 (5 bases). Trimming removed 4 bases at V and 1 base at J, with 11 bases between. This CDR3 is built from 14 residues. Germline V gene data show CDR1 as SGHNT and CDR2 as YYREEE (reference sequence). CDR3 sequence: CASSPGGTNTEAFF. CDR3 bases: TGTGCCAGCAGCCCGGGGGGAACGAACACTGAAGCTTTCTTT.

The rearrangement uses TRBV19 and TRBJ1-1; D not certain. This CDR3 is 16 amino acids long. CDR1 and CDR2 (germline): LNHDA, SQIVND (reference sequence). Trimming cost V 6 bases and J 3 bases, with 20 bases left between them. The CDR3 sequence: CASREYPSVQYTEAFF. The CDR3 nucleotides read TGTGCCAGTAGAGAATACCCCTCCGTACAGTACACTGAAGCTTTCTTT.

The chain combines TRBV7-8 with TRBJ2-5, with D maybe TRBD2 (5 bases). The V end was cut by 5 bases, the J end by 3 bases, with 19 bases between. The CDR3 spans 16 residues. CDR1 is SGHVS and CDR2 is FQNEAQ in the germline V gene. CDR3 bases: TGTGCCAGCAGCCCCCTGGGGTTGCGACTAAAAGAGACCCAGTACTTC. It codes for CASSPLGLRLKETQYF.

The J gene is TRBJ1-4, the V gene TRBV5-6; 9 bases line up with TRBD1. CDR3 length: 16 amino acids. Trimming removed 1 base from V and 8 bases from J; junction bases left unmatched: 9. From germline, CDR1 is SGHDT and CDR2 YYEEEE. The CDR3 here is CASSLLGGDRAEKLFF. In nucleotides, the CDR3 is TGTGCCAGCAGCTTGTTAGGTGGGGACAGGGCCGAAAAACTGTTTTTT.

The CDR3 loop is CASKERGEAGGYTF. DNA for the CDR3: TGTGCCAGCAAGGAAAGGGGAGAAGCGGGTGGCTACACCTTC. The chain links TRBV5-6 to TRBJ1-2; D is perhaps TRBD1 (5 bases). The CDR3 spans 14 residues. Germline V gene lookup returns CDR1 SGHDT and CDR2 YYEEEE. With 6 bases removed from V and 7 bases from J, the gap between germline ends came to 19 bases. The full variable domain, its missing parts supplied by reference TRBV5-6 and TRBJ1-2, is DAGVTQSPTHLIKTRGQQVTLRCSPKSGHDTVSWYQQALGQGPQFIFQYYEEEERQRGNFPDRFSGHQFPNYSSELNVNALLLGDSALYLCASKERGEAGGYTFGSGTRLTVV.

The chain employs TRBV27 and TRBJ2-1, with 7 bases aligning to TRBD1. Looked up from germline, CDR1 is MNHEY and CDR2 is SMNVEV (reference sequence). This CDR3 region has 18 residues. J was trimmed by 4 bases and V by 3 bases; bases with no gene match: 15. The CDR3 DNA follows: TGTGCCAGCAGTTTCGACCGCTTAAGACAGGGATGGTACAATGAGCAGTTCTTC. Its translation: CASSFDRLRQGWYNEQFF.

J is TRBJ1-1 and V is TRBV14, with D possibly matching TRBD1 (5 bases). Trimming removed 6 bases from V and 1 base from J, with 9 bases in between. Per germline, CDR1 SGHDN and CDR2 FVKESK. The CDR3 has 13 amino acids. In DNA, the CDR3 is TGTGCCAGCAGTATCGGGGGGAACACTGAAGCTTTCTTT. This codes for CASSIGGNTEAFF.

The chain uses TRBV28 and TRBJ1-4, with TRBD1 matching 9 bases. V shed 3 bases, J shed 5 bases, and the junction held 4 bases outside the gene matches. The length of the CDR3 is 15 residues. Germline values: CDR1 MDHEN, CDR2 SYDVKM. The CDR3: CASSFPGTGNEKLFF. CDR3 DNA sequence: TGTGCCAGCAGTTTCCCCGGGACAGGGAATGAAAAACTGTTTTTT.

Note on this clone: The sample carries other DNA sequences with the same CDR3. The chain couples TRBV28 to TRBJ1-2; D may be TRBD1 (5 bases). The CDR3 is made up of 13 amino acids. Looked up from germline, CDR1 is MDHEN and CDR2 is SYDVKM. The V gene lost 3 bases and the J gene lost 4 bases, with 9 bases spanning the gap. The DNA for the CDR3 is TGTGCCAGCAGTTTGGGGCAGGCCTATGGCTACACCTTC. Translating it yields CASSLGQAYGYTF.

V and J are TRBV29-1 and TRBJ1-1; TRBD1 might be the D (6 bases). V gave up 7 bases and J gave up 8 bases, with 17 bases separating them. CDR3 size: 12 residues. In germline, CDR1 is SQVTM, CDR2 ANQGSEA. The DNA of the CDR3 is TGCAGCGCCCGGACAGAGAGTTTGGAAGCTTTCTTT. Protein: CSARTESLEAFF.

The chain links TRBV29-1 to TRBJ2-2, with a weak D call TRBD2 (6 bases). CDR1 SQVTM and CDR2 ANQGSEA come from the germline V gene. V was pared by 6 bases and J by 3 bases, with 8 bases between. This CDR3 region has 12 residues. CDR3 nucleotides: TGCAGCGTCAGGGAGGACACCGGGGAGCTGTTTTTT. This encodes CSVREDTGELFF.

The chain is built from TRBV20-1 and TRBJ2-7; D call uncertain. Looked up from germline, CDR1 is DFQATT and CDR2 is SNEGSKA (reference sequence). V gave up 0 bases and J gave up 4 bases, with 4 bases separating them. This CDR3 region has 11 residues. CDR3: CSARERYEQYF. CDR3 bases: TGCAGTGCTAGAGAGAGATACGAGCAGTACTTC.